This T cell receptor (beta chain) was captured by sequencing in a study of blood T cell repertoires in COVID-19. In the study overall: Samples taken during acute and convalescent COVID-19 were collected in the United States, Italy and Spain.

Enrolled during active infection, Seattle patients were then followed longitudinally. Trimming stripped 2 bases from V and 7 bases from J, with 8 bases between. CDR3 length: 12 residues. Germline CDR1 reads SNHLY; CDR2 reads FYNNEI. Original handling: Amplification with reference gene primers provided the estimates of nucleated cell counts. Clones were sequenced by immunoSEQ multiplex PCR, and TCRdb holds only the in-frame ones, with some missing. That table supplies the V and J calls and clone size; D and trimming were determined from the DNA. The table includes about 170,000 clones, 70% to 85% detected once.

The chain has TRBV2 and TRBJ1-2; TRBD1 is a possible D gene (6 bases). This clonotype was obtained from an elderly man with COVID-19, enrolled during active disease. The sample was peripheral blood. The CDR3 spells CASSENRVGYTF. The CDR3 bases are TGTGCCAGCAGTGAAAACAGGGTTGGCTACACCTTC.